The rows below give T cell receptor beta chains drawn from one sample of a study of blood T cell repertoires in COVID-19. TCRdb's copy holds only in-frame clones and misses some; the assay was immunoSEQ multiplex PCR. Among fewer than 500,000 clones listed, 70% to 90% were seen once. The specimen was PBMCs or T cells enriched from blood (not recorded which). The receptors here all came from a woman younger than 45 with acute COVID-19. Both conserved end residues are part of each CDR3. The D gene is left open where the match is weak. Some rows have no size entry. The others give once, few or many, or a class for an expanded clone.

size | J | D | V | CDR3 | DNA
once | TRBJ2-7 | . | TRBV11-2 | CASSEGGQGSYEQYF | TGTGCCAGCAGCGAAGGAGGTCAGGGGTCCTACGAGCAGTACTTC
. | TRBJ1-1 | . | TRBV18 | CASSKAALNTEAFF | TGTGCCAGCTCGAAAGCCGCCTTGAACACTGAAGCTTTCTTT
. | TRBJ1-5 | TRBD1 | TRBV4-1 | CASSQETGQGAERNQPQHF | TGCGCCAGCAGCCAAGAGACGGGACAGGGGGCTGAGAGGAATCAGCCCCAGCATTTT
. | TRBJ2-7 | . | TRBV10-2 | CASSEGLDSVSSYEQYF | TGCGCCAGCAGTGAAGGGTTAGACAGTGTTTCGTCCTACGAGCAGTACTTC
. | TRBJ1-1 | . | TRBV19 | CASSRGQKNTEAFF | TGTGCCAGTAGTCGCGGACAGAAGAACACTGAAGCTTTCTTT
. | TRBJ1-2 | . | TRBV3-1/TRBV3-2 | CASSQDHKGNYGYTF | TGTGCCAGCAGCCAAGATCATAAGGGGAACTATGGCTACACCTTC
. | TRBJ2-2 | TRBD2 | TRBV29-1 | CSARETGELFF | TGCAGCGCGCGGGAGACCGGGGAGCTGTTTTTT
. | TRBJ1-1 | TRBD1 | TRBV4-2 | CASSQLEGANTEAFF | TGTGCCAGCAGCCAACTTGAGGGGGCGAACACTGAAGCTTTCTTT
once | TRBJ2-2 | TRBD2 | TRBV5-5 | CASSSHSGGPRGTGELFF | TGTGCCAGCAGCTCCCATAGCGGGGGCCCTCGAGGCACCGGGGAGCTGTTTTTT
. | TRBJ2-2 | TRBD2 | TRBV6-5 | CASSYSGGAGTGELFF | TGTGCCAGCAGTTATAGCGGGGGGGCCGGTACCGGGGAGCTGTTTTTT
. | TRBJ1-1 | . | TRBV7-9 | CASSSQAGTEAFF | TGTGCCAGCAGCTCTCAGGCGGGAACTGAAGCTTTCTTT
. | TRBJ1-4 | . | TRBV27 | CASSWTVPTNEKLFF | TGTGCCAGCAGTTGGACAGTTCCAACTAATGAAAAACTGTTTTTT
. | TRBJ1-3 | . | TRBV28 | CASSFADTSGNTIYF | TGTGCCAGCAGTTTTGCCGACACCTCTGGAAACACCATATATTTT
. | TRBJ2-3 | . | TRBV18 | CASSPLSSTDTQYF | TGTGCCAGCTCACCACTTTCGTCTACAGATACGCAGTATTTT
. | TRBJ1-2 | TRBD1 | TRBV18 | CASSPQTDRVVYTF | TGTGCCAGCTCACCACAGACCGACAGGGTCGTCTACACCTTC
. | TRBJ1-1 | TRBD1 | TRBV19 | CATRQGRDTEAFF | TGTGCCACCAGACAGGGAAGAGACACTGAAGCTTTCTTT